This T cell receptor (beta chain) was recovered during a study of blood T cells in healthy people across ages. The V and J ends lost 0 bases and 4 bases respectively, with 18 bases between them. The CDR3 is made up of 17 amino acids. Alongside a J-beta primer mix, a sample-barcoded 5' primer served in a second PCR lasting about 7 to 11 cycles. TCRdb re-called the 5' RACE reads with MiXCR, one entry per CDR3 protein. The sample comprises roughly 830,000 distinct CDR3 sequences, under 80% of which are singletons, and 28% rests with the top ten. The source is a man between 25 and 39 years old in good health. The chain is built from TRBV12-3 or TRBV12-4 and TRBJ1-2; D possibly corresponds to TRBD1 (5 bases). The sequencing input was blood. The CDR3 loop reads CASSLALGDGGIYGYTF. The CDR3 nucleotides are TGTGCCAGCAGTTTAGCGCTCGGGGACGGGGGAATCTATGGCTACACCTTC.